The clone carrying this T cell receptor (beta chain) was found many times. Its specificity is unknown. TCRdb used MiXCR to reprocess the 5' RACE reads, holding one entry per CDR3 protein. The sample yields hundreds of thousands of distinct CDR3 sequences, roughly 10% seen once. This specimen comes from a study of CD8 T cells in ankylosing spondylitis. Study-wide findings and caveats: In ankylosing spondylitis blood, a motif of roughly eight highly homologous TCR beta variants appeared characteristic.

V was clipped by 9 bases and J by 0 bases, with 11 bases between them. The CDR3 spans 13 residues. The specimen was blood, either unsorted or a sorted T cell fraction (not recorded which). V is TRBV12-3 or TRBV12-4 and J is TRBJ1-1; D perhaps matches TRBD1 (5 bases). This TCR derives from a male donor with ankylosing spondylitis. The chain's CDR3 is CASKRDLNTEAFF. For the CDR3, the DNA is TGTGCCAGTAAGAGGGACTTGAACACTGAAGCTTTCTTT.